This T cell receptor (beta chain) was captured in a study of PD-1 blockade in classical Hodgkin lymphoma. Overall study findings and caveats: It was CD4+ TCR diversity, not CD8+, that rose significantly by C4D1. The study reported lower baseline TCR diversity in newly diagnosed patients than in healthy donors. Newly diagnosed patients had diversity similar to the baseline diversity of complete responders.

This CDR3 has 15 residues. Germline CDR1 is ENHRY and CDR2 is SYGVKD. The V end was cut by 5 bases, the J end by 4 bases, with 14 bases between. TCRdb's copy holds only in-frame clones and misses some; the assay was immunoSEQ multiplex PCR. The profile shows roughly 40,000 clones, approximately 87% of them singletons. With respect to this clone: The antigen is not known.

Brentuximab vedotin exposure varied, and every patient relapsed after autologous stem cell transplantation. Complete response, partial response or progressive disease constituted the best response categories observed. V usage is TRBV10-3 and J usage is TRBJ1-4; no firm D call. The receptor comes from a human donor with classical Hodgkin lymphoma. Sequenced material: peripheral blood mononuclear cells (PBMCs), taken at baseline. This CDR3 is CAISPVGSLNEKLFF. As DNA, the CDR3 is TGTGCCATCAGTCCCGTCGGGAGCCTTAATGAAAAACTGTTTTTT.